One TCR beta chain is described in this entry. The target antigen is unknown. Sample time point: after neoadjuvant nivolumab, at surgical resection. Patients had HPV-negative, locally advanced oral cavity squamous cell carcinoma. The CDR3 covers 18 residues. V dropped 1 base and J dropped 7; count of bases not matched to a gene: 9. Germline V lookup: CDR1 LGHNA, CDR2 YNFKEQ. The data belong to a study of neoadjuvant anti-PD-1 for oral cavity cancer. Turning to the study itself: Non-progressing patients received a fourth nivolumab dose near day 43, then surgery on days 50-56.

Broader study findings: Treg/Th17 ratio rose with pretreatment blood and fell with post-treatment tumor TCRbeta clonality. Each response group had just a few patients in TCR analyses.

TCRdb keeps only in-frame clones here, not all; method: immunoSEQ multiplex PCR. The sample has about 13,000 clones; 60% to 80% are singletons. The receptor was isolated from a person aged 40 to 85 with oral cavity squamous cell carcinoma. Sequencing used PBMCs, obtained after nivolumab (anti-PD-1) treatment. The chain employs TRBV4-2 and TRBJ2-1, with TRBD2 matching 14 bases. In DNA form, the CDR3 reads TGTGCCAGCAGCCAAGTTGGGACTAGCGGGAGTGCTTGGAATGAGCAGTTCTTC. Residues: CASSQVGTSGSAWNEQFF.